These 29 T cell receptor beta chains were all obtained from the same sample, sequenced in a study of T cell responses to AZD1222 COVID-19 vaccine. Some clones are missing from TCRdb's copy, which holds only in-frame ones; the method was immunoSEQ multiplex PCR. The sample carries almost 55,000 clones, about 88% recorded once. The sample consisted of peripheral blood, taken on day 0 of AZD1222 vaccination. The receptor set was obtained from an adult in good health.

The chain has TRBV29-1 and TRBJ1-2; D is possibly TRBD1 (6 bases). Trimming left V 3 bases short and J 6 bases short, with 11 bases between. Germline V gene data show CDR1 as SQVTM and CDR2 as ANQGSEA. The CDR3 loop spans 12 amino acids. The DNA of the CDR3 is TGCAGCGTTGATGGACAGCCCGATGGCTACACCTTC. This encodes CSVDGQPDGYTF.

This sequence joins TRBV19 and TRBJ1-4; D perhaps matches TRBD1 (5 bases). Trimming left V 6 bases short and J 7 bases short, with 21 bases between. This CDR3 is built from 16 residues. Germline values: CDR1 LNHDA, CDR2 SQIVND (reference sequence). The CDR3: CASRTHATSGGEKLFF. The DNA of the CDR3 is TGTGCCAGTAGGACACATGCAACATCTGGGGGTGAAAAACTGTTTTTT.

The V gene is TRBV5-4, the J gene TRBJ2-1; 7 nucleotides line up with TRBD1. The V gene end was trimmed by 5 bases and the J gene end by 1 base; junction bases not matched to a gene: 12. Germline V gene sequence: CDR1 SGHNT, CDR2 YYREEE (reference sequence). CDR3 length: 17 amino acids. CDR3 in amino acids: CASRPETGLGSYNEQFF. In nucleotides, the CDR3 is TGTGCCAGCAGGCCAGAGACAGGGTTAGGGTCCTACAATGAGCAGTTCTTC.

The rearrangement joins TRBV2 to TRBJ2-7, with 9 bases matching TRBD1. Germline V lookup: CDR1 SNHLY, CDR2 FYNNEI. This CDR3 has 13 residues. With V trimmed by 4 bases and J by 4 bases, 2 bases remained unmatched. The CDR3 is CASSGQGGYEQYF. CDR3 sequence (DNA): TGTGCCAGCAGTGGACAGGGGGGGTACGAGCAGTACTTC.

The rearrangement joins TRBV18 to TRBJ1-3, with D perhaps TRBD1 (5 bases). The CDR3 extends over 16 amino acids. Germline loops: CDR1 KGHSH, CDR2 LQKENI. V lost 2 bases to trimming and J lost 4 bases, with 15 bases between them. CDR3 DNA sequence: TGTGCCAGCTCACCAAGTGAGGGGACTGCGGGAAACACCATATATTTT. Translated, it gives CASSPSEGTAGNTIYF.

The chain carries TRBV6-9 and TRBJ2-6; D is unresolved. The length of the CDR3 is 14 residues. V lost 6 bases to trimming and J lost 1 base, with 7 bases between them. Germline CDR1 reads MNHGY; CDR2 reads SVAAGI. Written as DNA, the CDR3 is TGTGCCAGCAGCCCATTGTCTGGGGCCAACGTCCTGACTTTC. It yields the protein CASSPLSGANVLTF.

This sequence joins TRBV6-5 and TRBJ2-3; the D gene is possibly TRBD2 (5 bases). The germline V and J ends were trimmed by 0 bases and 3 bases, with 7 bases remaining between them. The CDR3 loop spans 14 amino acids. CDR1 is MNHEY, CDR2 SVGAGI, per germline. CDR3 nucleotides: TGTGCCAGCAGTTACTCGAGCGGTACAGATACGCAGTATTTT. Translation: CASSYSSGTDTQYF.

The V and J genes are TRBV15 and TRBJ2-1; 9 bases map to TRBD2. Trimming at V came to 2 bases and at J to 7 bases, leaving 12 bases not matched to a gene. The CDR3 loop spans 17 amino acids. CDR1 LNHNV and CDR2 YYDKDF come from the germline V gene (reference sequence). The CDR3 loop is CATSRTLRGLALNEQFF. CDR3 coding DNA: TGTGCCACCAGCAGAACCCTACGAGGACTAGCGCTGAATGAGCAGTTCTTC.

The J gene is TRBJ1-2, the V gene TRBV5-1; D unclear. This CDR3 comprises 16 residues. Germline V CDR1 and CDR2: SGHRS, YFSETQ. Trimming cost V 1 base and J 7 bases, with 20 bases left between them. In DNA form, the CDR3 reads TGCGCCAGCAGCTTGTCTGGAAGGGAGATAAGGACTGGCTACACCTTC. Amino acid sequence: CASSLSGREIRTGYTF. The whole variable domain, remainder taken from reference TRBV5-1 and TRBJ1-2, is KAGVTQTPRYLIKTRGQQVTLSCSPISGHRSVSWYQQTPGQGLQFLFEYFSETQRNKGNFPGRFSGRQFSNSRSEMNVSTLELGDSALYLCASSLSGREIRTGYTFGSGTRLTVV.

CDR3 sequence (DNA): TGCAGCGTTGAAAAGGAGTTGAGTGAAGCTTTCTTT. This gives the protein CSVEKELSEAFF. The V and J genes are TRBV29-1 and TRBJ1-1; D not certain. Germline assignment: CDR1 SQVTM and CDR2 ANQGSEA. Trimming pared 2 bases from V and 7 bases from J, leaving 11 bases between. The CDR3 spans 12 residues.

This chain joins TRBV18 and TRBJ1-1, with a weak D call TRBD1 (5 bases). The CDR3 totals 16 residues. V gave up 4 bases and J gave up 0 bases, with 15 bases separating them. Germline CDR1 KGHSH, CDR2 LQKENI. The CDR3 is CASSLKQGLMNTEAFF. The CDR3 region has the DNA TGTGCCAGCTCACTGAAGCAGGGTCTCATGAACACTGAAGCTTTCTTT.

The chain has TRBV6-1 and TRBJ1-1; no reliable D call. Germline-derived CDR1 and CDR2 are MNHNS and SASEGT. V dropped 3 bases and J dropped 3 bases, with 5 bases sitting between them. The CDR3 is 12 residues long. The CDR3 sequence: CASSEGYTEAFF. CDR3 in DNA: TGTGCCAGCAGTGAGGGTTACACTGAAGCTTTCTTT.

The rearrangement uses TRBV3-1 (or the pseudogene TRBV3-2) and TRBJ2-1; 12 bases are a match to TRBD2. The CDR3 extends over 15 amino acids. CDR1 and CDR2 from the germline V gene are LGHDT and YNNKEL (reference sequence). V lost 4 bases to trimming and J lost 10 bases; unmatched junction nucleotides: 8. The CDR3: CASSPGLAGHTEQFF. The CDR3 DNA sequence: TGTGCCAGCAGCCCCGGACTAGCGGGACATACGGAGCAGTTCTTC.

The chain carries TRBV6-5 and TRBJ1-2; D perhaps matches TRBD1 (5 bases). The V gene's germline CDR1 is MNHEY and CDR2 SVGAGI. This CDR3 region has 13 residues. V was pared by 6 bases and J by 1 base, with 9 bases between. Written as DNA, the CDR3 is TGTGCCAGCAGATCGACAGTTAACTATGGCTACACCTTC. Translated, it gives CASRSTVNYGYTF.

The chain uses TRBV7-8 and TRBJ1-5; D gene ambiguous. With 3 bases removed from V and 0 bases from J, the gap between germline ends came to 15 bases. The CDR3 extends over 17 amino acids. Germline values: CDR1 SGHVS, CDR2 FQNEAQ. This chain's CDR3 is CASSFLRQIVSNQPQHF. In DNA, the CDR3 is TGTGCCAGCAGCTTCCTCAGACAAATTGTTAGCAATCAGCCCCAGCATTTT.

This sequence joins TRBV19 and TRBJ2-5, with a weak D call TRBD2 (5 bases). Germline assignment: CDR1 LNHDA and CDR2 SQIVND (reference sequence). Trimming cost V 4 bases and J 4 bases, with 10 bases left between them. The CDR3 is 13 residues long. CDR3 in amino acids: CASSTDFGETQYF. The CDR3 coding sequence is TGTGCCAGTAGTACGGACTTCGGAGAGACCCAGTACTTC.

The J gene is TRBJ1-5, the V gene TRBV18; D call uncertain. The germline CDR1 and CDR2 sequences are KGHSH and LQKENI. This CDR3 has 15 residues. V was clipped by 6 bases and J by 6 bases, with 18 bases between them. The CDR3 coding sequence is TGTGCCAGCTCTCCATCCCCCGAAAAGGTTCAGCCCCAGCATTTT. Its protein product is CASSPSPEKVQPQHF.

This chain links TRBV10-2 with TRBJ2-7, with 8 nucleotides matching TRBD1. Trimming removed 7 bases from V and 3 bases from J; junction bases left unmatched: 8. CDR3 length equals 14 residues. CDR1 is WSHSY, CDR2 SAAADI, per germline. CDR3 coding DNA: TGCGCCAGCATGGCCCCCGGGACAGGCTACGAGCAGTACTTC. Protein sequence: CASMAPGTGYEQYF.

The chain recombines TRBV5-1 with TRBJ2-7, with D perhaps matching TRBD2 (5 bases). The CDR3 is 13 amino acids. V dropped 1 base and J dropped 8 bases, with 13 bases sitting between them. Germline assignment: CDR1 SGHRS and CDR2 YFSETQ. The DNA for the CDR3 is TGCGCCAGCAGCTTGAATTACGGGGAGCAGCAGTACTTC. As protein: CASSLNYGEQQYF.

V is TRBV5-8 and J is TRBJ2-5; 8 nucleotides line up with TRBD1. The germline gives CDR1 SGHTS, CDR2 YDEGEE. V dropped 5 bases and J dropped 5; count of bases not matched to a gene: 8. There are 14 residues in the CDR3. CDR3 sequence reads: CASSLGQGLETQYF. CDR3 DNA: TGTGCCAGCAGTCTCGGACAGGGACTGGAGACCCAGTACTTC.

This clone came up once. This chain joins TRBV7-6 and TRBJ2-2; perhaps TRBD1 as D (5 bases). The CDR3 has 16 residues. The ends were cut back, 1 base at V and 3 bases at J, with 12 bases in the middle. Looked up from germline, CDR1 is SGHVS and CDR2 is FNYEAQ. CDR3 sequence reads: CASSLVGRVDTGELFF. DNA for the CDR3: TGTGCCAGCAGCTTAGTCGGCAGGGTGGACACCGGGGAGCTGTTTTTT.

V is TRBV19 and J is TRBJ2-7; unclear D gene. This CDR3 region has 12 residues. The V gene's germline CDR1 is LNHDA and CDR2 SQIVND (reference sequence). The V and J ends lost 7 bases and 6 bases respectively, with 13 bases between them. CDR3 residues: CASTSDGGEQYF. As DNA, the CDR3 is TGTGCCAGTACCTCCGACGGTGGCGAGCAGTACTTC. Supplemented by reference TRBV19 and TRBJ2-7, the full variable domain reads DGGITQSPKYLFRKEGQNVTLSCEQNLNHDAMYWYRQDPGQGLRLIYYSQIVNDFQKGDIAEGYSVSREKKESFPLTVTSAQKNPTAFYLCASTSDGGEQYFGPGTRLTVT.

The chain has TRBV6-5 and TRBJ1-4, with D possibly matching TRBD1 (5 bases). Germline lookup yields CDR1 MNHEY and CDR2 SVGAGI. The CDR3 runs 13 residues. V lost 6 bases and J 13 bases, leaving 18 bases between the germline ends. The CDR3 DNA reads as TGTGCCAGCAGCGTTCAAGGGGACCGAGGACTGTTTTTT. This encodes CASSVQGDRGLFF.

The V gene is TRBV5-1, the J gene TRBJ2-1, with TRBD2 matching over 10 bases. With V trimmed by 0 bases and J by 8 bases, 5 bases remained unmatched. CDR3 length: 15 residues. The V gene's germline CDR1 is SGHRS and CDR2 YFSETQ. Here the CDR3 reads CASSLVAGGVDEQFF. The CDR3 coding sequence is TGCGCCAGCAGCTTGGTAGCGGGAGGAGTCGATGAGCAGTTCTTC.

The chain combines TRBV28 with TRBJ2-4, with D uncertain. This CDR3 is built from 12 residues. Trimming took off 4 bases at V and 8 bases at J, with 9 bases between the two ends. Germline V gene sequence: CDR1 MDHEN, CDR2 SYDVKM. CDR3 protein: CASSSVEDIQYF. CDR3 in DNA: TGTGCCAGCAGTTCCGTAGAAGACATTCAGTACTTC. The entire variable domain, with the rest obtained from reference TRBV28 and TRBJ2-4, is as follows: DVKVTQSSRYLVKRTGEKVFLECVQDMDHENMFWYRQDPGLGLRLIYFSYDVKMKEKGDIPEGYSVSREKKERFSLILESASTNQTSMYLCASSSVEDIQYFGAGTRLSVL.

In DNA form, the CDR3 reads TGTGCCAGCAGTCGACGGACTAGCGGGAGGGCCCGGGTGAGAGAGCAGTACTTC. It codes for CASSRRTSGRARVREQYF. The chain recombines TRBV6-6 with TRBJ2-7, with TRBD2 identical over 15 bases. In germline, CDR1 is MNHNY, CDR2 SVGAGI (reference sequence). The CDR3 extends over 18 amino acids. The J segment lost 7 bases and the V segment lost 5 bases, leaving 15 bases of the junction unmatched.

The rearrangement uses TRBV19 and TRBJ2-7; D not certain. The CDR3 consists of 11 residues. V lost 5 bases and J 1 base, leaving 3 bases between the germline ends. The germline V gene has CDR1 LNHDA and CDR2 SQIVND (reference sequence). CDR3 sequence: CASSSSYEQYF. In nucleotides, the CDR3 is TGTGCCAGTAGTTCGTCCTACGAGCAGTACTTC.

The CDR3 reads CASSFGLAEGYEQYF. The DNA of the CDR3 is TGTGCCAGCAGCTTTGGACTAGCGGAAGGCTACGAGCAGTACTTC. The J gene is TRBJ2-7, the V gene TRBV5-5; 10 nucleotides line up with TRBD2. J was trimmed by 3 bases and V by 2 bases; bases with no gene match: 5. The CDR3 length is 15 residues. Germline V gives CDR1 SGHKS, CDR2 YYEKEE (reference sequence).

In this sample, this clone turned up once. This chain links TRBV6-4 with TRBJ2-3; no definite D call. The CDR3 totals 13 residues. Germline V gene lookup returns CDR1 MRHNA and CDR2 SNTAGT. V gave up 2 bases and J gave up 3 bases, with 6 bases separating them. The CDR3 is CASSDGRTDTQYF. The CDR3 bases are TGTGCCAGCAGTGACGGCAGGACAGATACGCAGTATTTT.